These 7 T cell receptor beta chains came from one sample sequenced in a study of T cells in Graves' hyperthyroidism and ophthalmopathy (dated by TCRdb to the late 2010s). The library was produced with multiplex PCR. Sequencing took place on an Illumina HiSeq 2000. TCR beta CDR3 regions were amplified from RNA transcripts. The TCR CDR3 was subjected to a first round of RT-PCR using the HTBI primer set and the Qiagen OneStep RT-PCR kit. The raw public data were reprocessed by TCRdb itself: fastp quality trimming at Q25, MiXCR clonotype calling, in-frame beta chains only. When rows share a CDR3 protein, they turn into one entry using the most common DNA and genes. For this sample the table gives approximately 530,000 distinct CDR3 sequences, of which 16% were detected only once. Clones ranked in the top ten supply about 20% of the sample. Sequenced sample: blood. The receptors were sampled from a woman aged 18-29 years with Graves' hyperthyroidism.

This chain links TRBV5-1 with TRBJ2-7; D is undetermined. The germline V gene has CDR1 SGHRS and CDR2 YFSETQ. The CDR3 runs 13 residues. The ends were cut back, 6 bases at V and 2 bases at J, with 12 bases in the middle. CDR3 residues: CASTPGNAYEQYF. The DNA for the CDR3 is TGCGCCAGCACCCCCGGTAATGCCTACGAGCAGTACTTC. The variable domain in full, with the rest retrieved from reference TRBV5-1 and TRBJ2-7, is KAGVTQTPRYLIKTRGQQVTLSCSPISGHRSVSWYQQTPGQGLQFLFEYFSETQRNKGNFPGRFSGRQFSNSRSEMNVSTLELGDSALYLCASTPGNAYEQYFGPGTRLTVT.

This clonotype has more than one count but fewer than ten. The V gene is TRBV6-1, the J gene TRBJ2-7, with 14 bases that match TRBD2. The germline CDR1 and CDR2 sequences are MNHNS and SASEGT. Germline trimming cut 4 bases from V and 4 bases from J; bases unmatched to any gene: 6. CDR3 size: 16 residues. The CDR3 DNA follows: TGTGCCAGCAGTGGTGGGACTAGCGGGAGTCGGTACGAGCAGTACTTC. This gives the protein CASSGGTSGSRYEQYF.

This clonotype was observed a handful of times. This chain links TRBV6-5 with TRBJ2-2; 10 bases are shared with TRBD2. Per germline, CDR1 MNHEY and CDR2 SVGAGI. This CDR3 has 16 amino acids. Trimming took 0 bases from V and 3 from J; bases not matched to a gene: 1. The CDR3 loop reads CASSYSSGRYTGELFF. The CDR3 bases are TGTGCCAGCAGTTACTCTAGCGGGAGGTACACCGGGGAGCTGTTTTTT.

A note on this clonotype: This may arise from a read error, as a much more abundant clone is one base away. This chain connects TRBV10-3 to TRBJ2-7; 10 bases are shared with TRBD1. The CDR3 covers 14 residues. Germline V gives CDR1 ENHRY, CDR2 SYGVKD. The CDR3 sequence: CTISGGTGVREQYF. DNA of the CDR3: TGTACCATCAGTGGGGGGACAGGGGTTCGCGAGCAGTACTTC.

The chain has TRBV7-2 and TRBJ2-1; TRBD2 agrees at 8 bases. The CDR3 runs 16 residues. Per germline, CDR1 SGHTA and CDR2 FQGNSA. V gave up 4 bases and J gave up 7 bases; unmatched junction bases: 12. CDR3 DNA: TGTGCCAGCAGCTCCTATATAGCGGGAACTGGGAATGAGCAGTTCTTC. Translated, it gives CASSSYIAGTGNEQFF.

Of note for this clonotype: A read error may explain this, as a much larger clone is one base away. The DNA of the CDR3 is TGTGCCAGCAGTTGGACAGGGGCGGAGGAGACCCAGTGCTTC. Translation gives CASSWTGAEETQCF. The V and J genes are TRBV12-3 or TRBV12-4 and TRBJ2-5; 9 bases are shared with TRBD1. CDR3 length equals 14 residues.

Note on this clonotype: The junction departs from germline at one end; a sequencing error may be responsible. The chain recombines TRBV30 with TRBJ2-1; TRBD2 matches 11 bases. This CDR3 is 15 amino acids long. Germline V gene sequence: CDR1 GTSNPN, CDR2 SVGIG (reference sequence). CDR3 bases: TGTGCCTGGAGTGTAGAGTCTAGCGGGAGGAATGATCAGTTCTTC. The encoded protein is CAWSVESSGRNDQFF.